This is a list of T cell receptor beta chains from one sample in a study of glioma-infiltrating T cells after dendritic cell vaccination. The repertoire was sequenced with immunoSEQ multiplex PCR; TCRdb's copy has only in-frame clones and lacks some. The sample lists over 55,000 clones; about 79% were seen once. The sample was blood, taken after dendritic cell vaccination. These receptors were collected from a human donor with glioblastoma. CDR3s include the opening cysteine and the closing phenylalanine or tryptophan. A D gene is named only where the DNA matches it firmly. Clone sizes are given selectively: once, few, many, or a class where the clone is expanded.

v_gene: TRBV15; abundance: NA; d_gene: NA; j_gene: TRBJ2-2; CDR3aa: CATSYQMGPPGELFF; CDR3nt: TGTGCCACCAGTTACCAGATGGGGCCCCCCGGGGAGCTGTTTTTT
v_gene: TRBV14; abundance: NA; d_gene: NA; j_gene: TRBJ2-3; CDR3aa: CASSQAVPSTDTQYF; CDR3nt: TGTGCCAGCAGCCAAGCGGTCCCTAGCACAGATACGCAGTATTTT
v_gene: TRBV25-1; abundance: NA; d_gene: NA; j_gene: TRBJ2-5; CDR3aa: CASSEQGETQYF; CDR3nt: TGTGCCAGCAGTGAGCAGGGAGAGACCCAGTACTTC
v_gene: TRBV4-1; abundance: NA; d_gene: TRBD2; j_gene: TRBJ2-5; CDR3aa: CASRGTSGGASETQYF; CDR3nt: TGCGCCAGCAGGGGGACTAGCGGGGGGGCCTCTGAGACCCAGTACTTC
v_gene: TRBV2; abundance: NA; d_gene: NA; j_gene: TRBJ2-1; CDR3aa: CASSMGRSYNEQFF; CDR3nt: TGTGCCAGCAGTATGGGCCGCTCCTACAATGAGCAGTTCTTC
v_gene: TRBV19; abundance: NA; d_gene: NA; j_gene: TRBJ2-7; CDR3aa: CASSRYSINQGGEQYF; CDR3nt: TGTGCCAGTAGTAGGTACTCGATAAATCAGGGAGGAGAGCAGTACTTC
v_gene: TRBV6-6; abundance: NA; d_gene: TRBD1; j_gene: TRBJ1-2; CDR3aa: CASSSTGFYGYTF; CDR3nt: TGTGCCAGCAGTTCGACAGGGTTTTATGGCTACACCTTC
v_gene: TRBV4-2; abundance: NA; d_gene: TRBD1; j_gene: TRBJ1-1; CDR3aa: CASSQKRGRAEAFF; CDR3nt: TGTGCCAGCAGCCAAAAGAGGGGGCGAGCTGAAGCTTTCTTT
v_gene: TRBV5-4; abundance: NA; d_gene: NA; j_gene: TRBJ2-3; CDR3aa: CASSLWRGGVLDTQYF; CDR3nt: TGTGCCAGCAGCTTGTGGAGGGGGGGAGTGTTAGATACGCAGTATTTT
v_gene: TRBV29-1; abundance: few; d_gene: NA; j_gene: TRBJ1-2; CDR3aa: CSVAGGSGYTF; CDR3nt: TGCAGCGTTGCGGGTGGTTCTGGCTACACCTTC
v_gene: TRBV27; abundance: NA; d_gene: TRBD1; j_gene: TRBJ2-2; CDR3aa: CASSFGTGRRGELFF; CDR3nt: TGTGCCAGCAGTTTCGGGACAGGACGCCGCGGGGAGCTGTTTTTT
v_gene: TRBV5-1; abundance: NA; d_gene: TRBD1; j_gene: TRBJ1-6; CDR3aa: CASSTETGTSRRGRHF; CDR3nt: TGCGCCAGCAGCACGGAGACAGGGACGTCTCGTCGTGGTCGCCACTTT
v_gene: TRBV5-1; abundance: NA; d_gene: TRBD1; j_gene: TRBJ2-7; CDR3aa: CASSSGTASYEQYF; CDR3nt: TGCGCCAGCAGCTCCGGGACAGCCTCCTACGAGCAGTACTTC
v_gene: TRBV6-1; abundance: NA; d_gene: TRBD1; j_gene: TRBJ2-1; CDR3aa: CASRTGTGQTNEQFF; CDR3nt: TGTGCCAGCAGGACTGGGACAGGGCAGACTAATGAGCAGTTCTTC
v_gene: TRBV6-5; abundance: NA; d_gene: NA; j_gene: TRBJ2-2; CDR3aa: CASSYRGELFF; CDR3nt: TGTGCCAGCAGTTATCGCGGGGAGCTGTTTTTT
v_gene: TRBV9; abundance: NA; d_gene: TRBD2; j_gene: TRBJ2-2; CDR3aa: CASSHRLLAGGLNTGELFF; CDR3nt: TGTGCCAGCAGTCATCGGTTACTCGCGGGGGGCTTGAACACCGGGGAGCTGTTTTTT
v_gene: TRBV2; abundance: NA; d_gene: NA; j_gene: TRBJ2-7; CDR3aa: CASSELLGYEQYF; CDR3nt: TGTGCCAGCAGTGAACTACTAGGCTACGAGCAGTACTTC
v_gene: TRBV5-1; abundance: NA; d_gene: TRBD2; j_gene: TRBJ2-3; CDR3aa: CASSWGGATDTQYF; CDR3nt: TGCGCCAGCAGCTGGGGGGGTGCCACAGATACGCAGTATTTT
v_gene: TRBV30; abundance: once; d_gene: TRBD2; j_gene: TRBJ2-2; CDR3aa: CAWSIAGSTGELFF; CDR3nt: TGTGCCTGGAGTATAGCGGGGAGCACCGGGGAGCTGTTTTTT
v_gene: TRBV10-2; abundance: few; d_gene: TRBD1; j_gene: TRBJ2-5; CDR3aa: CASTTGVAGTQYF; CDR3nt: TGCGCCAGCACCACAGGGGTAGCTGGGACCCAGTACTTC
v_gene: TRBV7-2; abundance: NA; d_gene: NA; j_gene: TRBJ1-6; CDR3aa: CASSSLPDRGYNSPLHF; CDR3nt: TGTGCCAGCAGCTCCCTACCCGACAGAGGCTATAATTCACCCCTCCACTTT
v_gene: TRBV19; abundance: NA; d_gene: TRBD1; j_gene: TRBJ1-1; CDR3aa: CASSTGQGPTEAFF; CDR3nt: TGTGCCAGTAGTACAGGACAGGGGCCCACTGAAGCTTTCTTT
v_gene: TRBV7-9; abundance: NA; d_gene: NA; j_gene: TRBJ2-1; CDR3aa: CASSGGEHYNEQFF; CDR3nt: TGTGCCAGCAGCGGAGGGGAGCATTACAATGAGCAGTTCTTC
v_gene: TRBV30; abundance: NA; d_gene: NA; j_gene: TRBJ1-6; CDR3aa: CAWSIGRASPLHF; CDR3nt: TGTGCCTGGAGTATAGGGCGGGCGTCACCCCTCCACTTT
v_gene: TRBV4-2; abundance: NA; d_gene: NA; j_gene: TRBJ1-1; CDR3aa: CASSQSGGNTEAFF; CDR3nt: TGTGCCAGCAGCCAGTCCGGGGGGAACACTGAAGCTTTCTTT
v_gene: TRBV10-3; abundance: NA; d_gene: TRBD2; j_gene: TRBJ2-5; CDR3aa: CAISGSGLAEQETQYF; CDR3nt: TGTGCCATCAGTGGGTCCGGACTAGCGGAGCAAGAGACCCAGTACTTC
v_gene: TRBV7-7; abundance: NA; d_gene: NA; j_gene: TRBJ2-2; CDR3aa: CASSLATPANTGELFF; CDR3nt: TGTGCTAGCAGCTTAGCAACACCTGCGAACACCGGGGAGCTGTTTTTT
v_gene: TRBV4-2; abundance: NA; d_gene: TRBD2; j_gene: TRBJ2-5; CDR3aa: CATGASGSQETQYF; CDR3nt: TGTGCCACCGGGGCTAGCGGGAGCCAAGAGACCCAGTACTTC
v_gene: TRBV10-2; abundance: few; d_gene: NA; j_gene: TRBJ1-1; CDR3aa: CASSATSQSEAFF; CDR3nt: TGCGCCAGCAGCGCAACTAGTCAGTCCGAAGCTTTCTTT
v_gene: TRBV30; abundance: NA; d_gene: TRBD1; j_gene: TRBJ1-3; CDR3aa: CARRTWDRGTGNTIYF; CDR3nt: TGTGCCCGCCGGACCTGGGACAGGGGAACTGGAAACACCATATATTTT
v_gene: TRBV6-4; abundance: NA; d_gene: NA; j_gene: TRBJ1-2; CDR3aa: CASSRSQGQANYGYTF; CDR3nt: TGTGCCAGCAGTCGGTCGCAGGGGCAAGCTAACTATGGCTACACCTTC
v_gene: TRBV6-6; abundance: few; d_gene: TRBD1; j_gene: TRBJ2-7; CDR3aa: CASSLGQDSYEQYF; CDR3nt: TGTGCCAGCAGTTTGGGACAGGACTCCTACGAGCAGTACTTC
v_gene: TRBV6-4; abundance: NA; d_gene: TRBD1; j_gene: TRBJ2-7; CDR3aa: CASSEEPGQKYEQYF; CDR3nt: TGTGCCAGCAGTGAAGAGCCGGGACAGAAGTACGAGCAGTACTTC
v_gene: TRBV7-6; abundance: NA; d_gene: TRBD1; j_gene: TRBJ1-6; CDR3aa: CASSVDRGNSPLHF; CDR3nt: TGTGCCAGCAGCGTCGACAGGGGGAATTCACCCCTCCACTTT
v_gene: TRBV2; abundance: NA; d_gene: TRBD2; j_gene: TRBJ2-3; CDR3aa: CASSEGTSLNTDTQYF; CDR3nt: TGTGCCAGCAGTGAGGGGACTAGCTTGAACACAGATACGCAGTATTTT
v_gene: TRBV7-2; abundance: NA; d_gene: TRBD2; j_gene: TRBJ2-7; CDR3aa: CASSPRTSGGETDF; CDR3nt: TGTGCCAGCAGCCCCCGGACTAGCGGGGGCGAAACAGACTTC
v_gene: TRBV6-5; abundance: NA; d_gene: TRBD1; j_gene: TRBJ2-2; CDR3aa: CASSYGTGNTGELFF; CDR3nt: TGTGCCAGCAGTTACGGGACAGGGAACACCGGGGAGCTGTTTTTT
v_gene: TRBV12-5; abundance: once; d_gene: TRBD1; j_gene: TRBJ1-2; CDR3aa: CASGLQGPYGYTF; CDR3nt: TGTGCTAGTGGTTTACAGGGGCCCTATGGCTACACCTTC
v_gene: TRBV7-9; abundance: NA; d_gene: TRBD2; j_gene: TRBJ2-1; CDR3aa: CASSLARFGTSGDNEQFF; CDR3nt: TGTGCCAGCAGCTTAGCGCGGTTTGGGACTAGCGGGGACAATGAGCAGTTCTTC
v_gene: TRBV5-5; abundance: NA; d_gene: NA; j_gene: TRBJ1-1; CDR3aa: CASSYLRVLNTEAFF; CDR3nt: TGTGCCAGCAGCTATCTGAGGGTTTTGAACACTGAAGCTTTCTTT
v_gene: TRBV6-5; abundance: NA; d_gene: TRBD1; j_gene: TRBJ1-2; CDR3aa: CASSRDRGGYGYTF; CDR3nt: TGTGCCAGCAGCCGGGACAGGGGGGGCTATGGCTACACCTTC
v_gene: TRBV18; abundance: NA; d_gene: NA; j_gene: TRBJ2-7; CDR3aa: CASSRLSREDYEQYF; CDR3nt: TGTGCCAGCTCCCGGTTATCGCGCGAGGACTACGAGCAGTACTTC
v_gene: TRBV6-5; abundance: NA; d_gene: NA; j_gene: TRBJ1-4; CDR3aa: CASGSGEKLFF; CDR3nt: TGTGCCAGCGGCTCAGGTGAAAAACTGTTTTTT
v_gene: TRBV18; abundance: NA; d_gene: TRBD2; j_gene: TRBJ2-1; CDR3aa: CASSPLTILPGLAGNGGDNEQFF; CDR3nt: TGTGCCAGCTCACCACTGACTATCCTTCCTGGACTAGCGGGGAATGGAGGGGACAATGAGCAGTTCTTC
v_gene: TRBV10-3; abundance: NA; d_gene: NA; j_gene: TRBJ1-5; CDR3aa: CAITRDFNQPQHF; CDR3nt: TGTGCCATCACCCGTGACTTCAATCAGCCCCAGCATTTT
v_gene: TRBV6-1; abundance: NA; d_gene: NA; j_gene: TRBJ1-5; CDR3aa: CASSAGNNLPQHF; CDR3nt: TGTGCCAGCAGTGCCGGGAACAATCTACCCCAGCATTTT
v_gene: TRBV19; abundance: NA; d_gene: NA; j_gene: TRBJ1-1; CDR3aa: CASSISQNTEAFF; CDR3nt: TGTGCCAGTAGTATTAGTCAGAACACTGAAGCTTTCTTT
v_gene: TRBV30; abundance: NA; d_gene: TRBD1; j_gene: TRBJ1-6; CDR3aa: CAWSPYPTGASNSPLHF; CDR3nt: TGTGCCTGGAGTCCATACCCTACAGGGGCGAGTAATTCACCCCTCCACTTT
v_gene: TRBV6-1; abundance: NA; d_gene: NA; j_gene: TRBJ2-5; CDR3aa: CASRPTVFLETQYF; CDR3nt: TGTGCCAGCAGACCCACGGTGTTTTTAGAGACCCAGTACTTC
v_gene: TRBV6-6; abundance: NA; d_gene: NA; j_gene: TRBJ2-5; CDR3aa: CASSSGSQETQYF; CDR3nt: TGTGCCAGCAGTTCAGGGTCCCAAGAGACCCAGTACTTC
v_gene: TRBV12-5; abundance: NA; d_gene: TRBD2; j_gene: TRBJ2-5; CDR3aa: CASGIPGGQETQYF; CDR3nt: TGTGCTAGTGGTATCCCGGGGGGGCAAGAGACCCAGTACTTC
v_gene: TRBV27; abundance: NA; d_gene: NA; j_gene: TRBJ2-3; CDR3aa: CASSLAGYQDTQYF; CDR3nt: TGTGCCAGCAGTTTAGCAGGGTATCAAGATACGCAGTATTTT